This is a list of T cell receptor beta chains from one sample in a study of cytomegalovirus exposure and HLA in healthy donors. Assay: immunoSEQ multiplex PCR; the TCRdb copy retains only in-frame clones and omits some. Of roughly 250,000 clones in the sample, 65% to 85% were seen once. Material for sequencing was PBMCs. These receptors all stem from a female donor in good health and CMV-seronegative. The CDR3 runs from the conserved cysteine through the conserved F or W. The order of the fields is CDR3 protein, V gene, J gene.

cdr3_aa: CASTDRRKTEAFF; v_call: TRBV7-9; j_call: TRBJ1-1
cdr3_aa: CASSFPLAGGSYEQYF; v_call: TRBV7-9; j_call: TRBJ2-7
cdr3_aa: CASSLNSGSNYNEQFF; v_call: TRBV5-4; j_call: TRBJ2-1
cdr3_aa: CASRSGSPGEKLFF; v_call: TRBV6-5; j_call: TRBJ1-4
cdr3_aa: CASSLDLYEQYF; v_call: TRBV7-9; j_call: TRBJ2-7
cdr3_aa: CASSLGLGTTEQYF; v_call: TRBV7-2; j_call: TRBJ2-7
cdr3_aa: CASGTSGKTSTYEQYF; v_call: TRBV2; j_call: TRBJ2-7
cdr3_aa: CASSLDRDDRHSGNAIYF; v_call: TRBV5-1; j_call: TRBJ1-3
cdr3_aa: CASSNDRGETQYF; v_call: TRBV11-2; j_call: TRBJ2-5
cdr3_aa: CAISQQAGGRQQYF; v_call: TRBV10-3; j_call: TRBJ2-7
cdr3_aa: CASSLAGVGNQPQHF; v_call: TRBV5-1; j_call: TRBJ1-5
cdr3_aa: CASSSRDSTDTQYF; v_call: TRBV6-5; j_call: TRBJ2-3
cdr3_aa: CASSTSQEGFRSPLHF; v_call: TRBV27; j_call: TRBJ1-6
cdr3_aa: CASSQTAATNEKLFF; v_call: TRBV18; j_call: TRBJ1-4
cdr3_aa: CARSLSRETQYF; v_call: TRBV5-3; j_call: TRBJ2-5
cdr3_aa: CASSTTGTPYNEQFF; v_call: TRBV7-3; j_call: TRBJ2-1
cdr3_aa: CATRGQGENIQYF; v_call: TRBV27; j_call: TRBJ2-4
cdr3_aa: CASSSSRTSGSGYEQYF; v_call: TRBV9; j_call: TRBJ2-7
cdr3_aa: CASSPATGATNEKLFF; v_call: TRBV18; j_call: TRBJ1-4
cdr3_aa: CASSDGTSGSEQFF; v_call: TRBV9; j_call: TRBJ2-1
cdr3_aa: CASSETSGRSNEQFF; v_call: TRBV9; j_call: TRBJ2-1
cdr3_aa: CASSVARGDTQYF; v_call: TRBV9; j_call: TRBJ2-3
cdr3_aa: CASSKLAGVGLVGGEQFF; v_call: TRBV4-1; j_call: TRBJ2-1
cdr3_aa: CAWSVGQGWRADTQYF; v_call: TRBV30; j_call: TRBJ2-3
cdr3_aa: CASSHGLSYNEQFF; v_call: TRBV4-2; j_call: TRBJ2-1
cdr3_aa: CASSLYRDGGEKLFF; v_call: TRBV5-6; j_call: TRBJ1-4
cdr3_aa: CASSLLAGGPSYEQYF; v_call: TRBV7-6; j_call: TRBJ2-7
cdr3_aa: CASSPGTSGRWKQFF; v_call: TRBV27; j_call: TRBJ2-1
cdr3_aa: CASSSTSGENNEQFF; v_call: TRBV7-9; j_call: TRBJ2-1
cdr3_aa: CASGLGSGTVNTGELFF; v_call: TRBV12-5; j_call: TRBJ2-2
cdr3_aa: CATSLPWTSGSRNEQFF; v_call: TRBV15; j_call: TRBJ2-1
cdr3_aa: CASSEGLAGVNEQFF; v_call: TRBV19; j_call: TRBJ2-1
cdr3_aa: CASSEGGRDTQYF; v_call: TRBV2; j_call: TRBJ2-3
cdr3_aa: CASSSREGGQPQHF; v_call: TRBV7-2; j_call: TRBJ1-5
cdr3_aa: CASSLGAGKDEKLFF; v_call: TRBV5-6; j_call: TRBJ1-4
cdr3_aa: CASSVSPFQGVSYEQYF; v_call: TRBV5-4; j_call: TRBJ2-7
cdr3_aa: CASSLVTAIHNEQFF; v_call: TRBV7-9; j_call: TRBJ2-1
cdr3_aa: CATSASTGGLEQFF; v_call: TRBV15; j_call: TRBJ2-1
cdr3_aa: CANGLAGEYNEQFF; v_call: TRBV6-1; j_call: TRBJ2-1
cdr3_aa: CASSLRDRVFTGELFF; v_call: TRBV28; j_call: TRBJ2-2
cdr3_aa: CASKGQGGGYTF; v_call: TRBV2; j_call: TRBJ1-2
cdr3_aa: CASSLGTPFSNQPQHF; v_call: TRBV11-3; j_call: TRBJ1-5
cdr3_aa: CASSYQLAGGGHEQFF; v_call: TRBV2; j_call: TRBJ2-1
cdr3_aa: CASATPSGTGELFF; v_call: TRBV28; j_call: TRBJ2-2
cdr3_aa: CASSERGGPNEKLFF; v_call: TRBV28; j_call: TRBJ1-4
cdr3_aa: CASRQIQGVTAGANVLTF; v_call: TRBV13; j_call: TRBJ2-6
cdr3_aa: CATKLDGSSLGNIQYF; v_call: TRBV15; j_call: TRBJ2-4
cdr3_aa: CASSSGNRGRLGNTIYF; v_call: TRBV7-8; j_call: TRBJ1-3
cdr3_aa: CASSPGLASSYEQYF; v_call: TRBV27; j_call: TRBJ2-7
cdr3_aa: CAISGLGGSLEEQYF; v_call: TRBV10-3; j_call: TRBJ2-7
cdr3_aa: CASSLSPGLAGKSTDTQYF; v_call: TRBV18; j_call: TRBJ2-3
cdr3_aa: CSVPSRDREYEQFF; v_call: TRBV29-1; j_call: TRBJ2-1
cdr3_aa: CASSKDREDSLSGNTIYF; v_call: TRBV21-1; j_call: TRBJ1-3
cdr3_aa: CASSGVRGLAYEQYF; v_call: TRBV10-1; j_call: TRBJ2-7
cdr3_aa: CASRPNIDISRLANTGELFF; v_call: TRBV27; j_call: TRBJ2-2
cdr3_aa: CASSLVSSGRGDTQYF; v_call: TRBV5-1; j_call: TRBJ2-3
cdr3_aa: CASTGGMNTEAFF; v_call: TRBV5-1; j_call: TRBJ1-1
cdr3_aa: CASSLARGSYEQYF; v_call: TRBV7-8; j_call: .
cdr3_aa: CASSLAFPGQGDNEQFF; v_call: TRBV7-9; j_call: TRBJ2-1
cdr3_aa: CASSPQSYYTQYF; v_call: TRBV18; j_call: TRBJ2-3